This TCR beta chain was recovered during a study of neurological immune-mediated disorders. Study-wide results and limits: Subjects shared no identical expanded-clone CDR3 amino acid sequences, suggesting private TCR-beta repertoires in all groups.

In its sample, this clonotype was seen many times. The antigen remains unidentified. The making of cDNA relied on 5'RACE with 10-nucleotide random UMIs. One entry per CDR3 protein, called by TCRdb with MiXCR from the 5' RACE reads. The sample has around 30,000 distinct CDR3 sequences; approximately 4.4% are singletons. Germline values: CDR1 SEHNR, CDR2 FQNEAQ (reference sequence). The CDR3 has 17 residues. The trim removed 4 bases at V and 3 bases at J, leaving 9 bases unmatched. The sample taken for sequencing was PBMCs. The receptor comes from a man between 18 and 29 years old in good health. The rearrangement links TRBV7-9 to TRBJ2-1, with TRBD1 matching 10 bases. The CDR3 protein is CASSSTVGQGGYNEQFF. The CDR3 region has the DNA TGTGCCAGCAGCTCAACCGTCGGACAGGGGGGCTACAATGAGCAGTTCTTC.